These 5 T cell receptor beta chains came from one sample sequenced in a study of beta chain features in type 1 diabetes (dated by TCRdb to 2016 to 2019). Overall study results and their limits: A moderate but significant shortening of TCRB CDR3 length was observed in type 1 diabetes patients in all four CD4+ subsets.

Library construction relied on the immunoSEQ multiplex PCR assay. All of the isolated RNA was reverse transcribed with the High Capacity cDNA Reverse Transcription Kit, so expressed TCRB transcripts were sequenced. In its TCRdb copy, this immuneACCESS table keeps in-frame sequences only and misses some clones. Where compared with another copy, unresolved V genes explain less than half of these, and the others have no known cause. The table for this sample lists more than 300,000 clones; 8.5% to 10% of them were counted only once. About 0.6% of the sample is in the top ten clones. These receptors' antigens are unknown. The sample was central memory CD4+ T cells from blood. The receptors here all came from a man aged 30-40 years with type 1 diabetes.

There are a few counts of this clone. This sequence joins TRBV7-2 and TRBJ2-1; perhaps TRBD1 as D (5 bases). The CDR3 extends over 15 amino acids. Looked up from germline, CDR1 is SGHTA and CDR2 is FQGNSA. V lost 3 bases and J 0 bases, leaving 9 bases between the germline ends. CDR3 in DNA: TGTGCCAGCAGCTTCCGGCAGGGCTCCTACAATGAGCAGTTCTTC. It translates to CASSFRQGSYNEQFF.

CDR3 residues: CASSRHSWGVNTGELFF. For the CDR3, the DNA is TGCGCCAGCAGCCGCCACAGTTGGGGGGTGAACACCGGGGAGCTGTTTTTT. This rearrangement joins TRBV4-1 to TRBJ2-2, with D possibly TRBD2 on 6 matching bases. In germline, CDR1 is MGHRA, CDR2 YSYEKL. CDR3 length equals 17 residues. Trimming cost V 4 bases and J 1 base, with 16 bases left between them.

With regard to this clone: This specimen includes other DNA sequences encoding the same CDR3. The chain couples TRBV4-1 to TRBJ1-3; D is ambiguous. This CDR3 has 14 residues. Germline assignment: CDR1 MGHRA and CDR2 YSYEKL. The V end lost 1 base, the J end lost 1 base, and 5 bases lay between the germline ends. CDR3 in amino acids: CASSQGSSGNTIYF. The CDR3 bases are TGCGCCAGCAGCCAAGGGAGTTCTGGAAACACCATATATTTT.

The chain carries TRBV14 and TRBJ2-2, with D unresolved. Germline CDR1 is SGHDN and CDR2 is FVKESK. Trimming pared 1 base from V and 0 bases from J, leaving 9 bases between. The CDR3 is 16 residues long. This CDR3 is CASSQARSSNTGELFF. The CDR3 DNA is TGTGCCAGCAGCCAAGCTCGGAGTTCGAACACCGGGGAGCTGTTTTTT.

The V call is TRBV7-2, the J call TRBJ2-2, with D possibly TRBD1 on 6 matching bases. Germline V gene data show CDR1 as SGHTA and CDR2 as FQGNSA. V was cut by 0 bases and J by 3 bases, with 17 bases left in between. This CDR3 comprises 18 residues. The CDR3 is CASSLASPGQWHTGELFF. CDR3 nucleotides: TGTGCCAGCAGCTTAGCGAGCCCCGGACAGTGGCACACCGGGGAGCTGTTTTTT.